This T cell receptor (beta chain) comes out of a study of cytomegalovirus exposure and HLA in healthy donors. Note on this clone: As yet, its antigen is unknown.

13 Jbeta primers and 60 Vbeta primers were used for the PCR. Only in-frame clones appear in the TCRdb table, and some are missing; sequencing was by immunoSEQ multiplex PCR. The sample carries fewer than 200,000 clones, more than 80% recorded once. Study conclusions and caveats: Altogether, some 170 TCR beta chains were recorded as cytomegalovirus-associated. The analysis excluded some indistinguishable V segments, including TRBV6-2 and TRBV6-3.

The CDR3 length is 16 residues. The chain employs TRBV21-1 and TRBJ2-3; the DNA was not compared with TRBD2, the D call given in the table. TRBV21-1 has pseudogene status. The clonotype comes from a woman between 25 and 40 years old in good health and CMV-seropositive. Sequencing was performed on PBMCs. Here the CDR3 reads CASSKVARGGTDTQYF. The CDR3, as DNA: TGTGCCAGCAGCAAAGTGGCCCGAGGAGGCACAGATACGCAGTATTTT.